These 13 T cell receptor beta chains share one sample of origin, sequenced in a study of T cell changes during pregnancy in multiple sclerosis. Sequencing used immunoSEQ multiplex PCR; TCRdb keeps in-frame clones, though not all of them. The sample shows 36,000 or so clones, more than 75% of them seen only once. Sequencing used CD4+ T cells from peripheral blood mononuclear cells, obtained in the first trimester of pregnancy. The receptors derive from a female donor with multiple sclerosis, enrolled in a pregnancy study.

V is TRBV6-1 and J is TRBJ2-2; 14 bases align to TRBD2. Looked up from germline, CDR1 is MNHNS and CDR2 is SASEGT. The trim removed 1 base at V and 6 bases at J, leaving 7 bases unmatched. The CDR3 is 18 residues long. DNA of the CDR3: TGTGCCAGCAGTGAAGAAATGGAGGGACTAGCGGGAGCCGGGGAGCTGTTTTTT. This gives the protein CASSEEMEGLAGAGELFF.

The chain uses TRBV5-1 and TRBJ1-1, with 10 nucleotides matching TRBD1. This CDR3 spans 17 amino acids. Germline V gene lookup returns CDR1 SGHRS and CDR2 YFSETQ. Trimming cost V 6 bases and J 1 base; bases outside gene matches: 12. The CDR3 spells CASNPRDRGMGNTEAFF. The CDR3 bases are TGCGCCAGCAACCCCCGGGACAGGGGTATGGGGAACACTGAAGCTTTCTTT.

This clone was recorded once. The V gene is TRBV5-1, the J gene TRBJ2-7, with 7 nucleotides matching TRBD1. V lost 3 bases and J lost 3; bases outside the gene matches: 6. The CDR3 runs to 14 residues. Per the germline V gene, CDR1 is SGHRS and CDR2 is YFSETQ. The CDR3 loop is CASSSTGTDYEQYF. CDR3 DNA: TGCGCCAGCAGCTCGACGGGGACAGACTACGAGCAGTACTTC.

The gene calls are TRBV7-2 and TRBJ1-5; TRBD1 aligns across 9 bases. Germline V CDR1 and CDR2: SGHTA, FQGNSA. Losses at the gene ends were 5 bases for V and 6 bases for J; bases not matched to a gene: 2. This CDR3 comprises 13 residues. CDR3 sequence reads: CASSRDRVQPQHF. The DNA of the CDR3 is TGTGCCAGCAGCCGGGACAGGGTTCAGCCCCAGCATTTT.

The rearrangement joins TRBV5-1 to TRBJ2-2; D possibly corresponds to TRBD1 (6 bases). The CDR3 extends over 16 amino acids. V lost 4 bases and J 0 bases, leaving 13 bases between the germline ends. Germline loops: CDR1 SGHRS, CDR2 YFSETQ. DNA of the CDR3: TGCGCCAGCAGCAGGGGGACGGCGCCGAACACCGGGGAGCTGTTTTTT. Translated, it gives CASSRGTAPNTGELFF.

The table lists this clone with a few counts. The rearrangement links TRBV19 to TRBJ2-1, with 10 bases aligning to TRBD2. CDR3 length: 15 residues. Trimming at V came to 4 bases and at J to 5 bases, leaving 5 bases not matched to a gene. CDR1 and CDR2 (germline): LNHDA, SQIVND (reference sequence). The CDR3 coding sequence is TGTGCCAGTAGTACAACTAGCGGGACAAACAATGAGCAGTTCTTC. Translated, it gives CASSTTSGTNNEQFF.

This clone came up once. The chain employs TRBV9 and TRBJ2-1, with D perhaps matching TRBD2 (7 bases). V shed 0 bases and J shed 3 bases, with 13 bases lying between them. This CDR3 spans 16 amino acids. Per the germline V gene, CDR1 is SGDLS and CDR2 is YYNGEE. CDR3 in amino acids: CASSVEGGADYNEQFF. The DNA of the CDR3 is TGTGCCAGCAGCGTAGAAGGGGGGGCCGACTACAATGAGCAGTTCTTC.

The V gene is TRBV2, the J gene TRBJ2-5; D possibly corresponds to TRBD2 (5 bases). Trimming pared 6 bases from V and 4 bases from J, leaving 12 bases between. Germline V lookup: CDR1 SNHLY, CDR2 FYNNEI. The CDR3 runs to 13 residues. CDR3 nucleotide sequence: TGTGCCAGCAGCCCCCGGGGTGGAGAGACCCAGTACTTC. Protein product: CASSPRGGETQYF.

This chain connects TRBV19 to TRBJ1-5; unclear D gene. V lost 5 bases and J 1 base, leaving 6 bases between the germline ends. CDR3 size: 13 residues. CDR1 and CDR2 (germline): LNHDA, SQIVND (reference sequence). The CDR3 nucleotides read TGTGCCAGTAGTTTGGGCAGCAATCAGCCCCAGCATTTT. It yields the protein CASSLGSNQPQHF.

Here the CDR3 DNA reads TGTGCCAGCAGCTTAGGGATCCAAGGGAGCAGGACCCAGTACTTC. Its protein is CASSLGIQGSRTQYF. The gene calls are TRBV7-2 and TRBJ2-5; possible D gene TRBD2, 5 bases. Germline CDR1 and CDR2: SGHTA and FQGNSA. CDR3 length: 15 amino acids. The germline V and J ends were trimmed by 1 base and 7 bases, with 16 bases remaining between them.

This clone is labeled medium-sized. The rearrangement links TRBV19 to TRBJ1-1; 10 nucleotides align to TRBD1. In germline, CDR1 is LNHDA, CDR2 SQIVND (reference sequence). CDR3 size: 17 residues. Trimming removed 1 base from V and 2 bases from J; junction bases left unmatched: 7. The CDR3 bases are TGTGCCAGTAGTATAGGGTCCGGGACAGGGGTTAACACTGAAGCTTTCTTT. This gives the protein CASSIGSGTGVNTEAFF.

The rearrangement joins TRBV30 to TRBJ2-7, with 7 bases that match TRBD1. V was clipped by 1 base and J by 3 bases; unmatched bases: 3. CDR1 and CDR2 (germline): GTSNPN, SVGIG (reference sequence). The CDR3 is made up of 13 amino acids. DNA for the CDR3: TGTGCCTGGAGTGCGGACAGGCACTACGAGCAGTACTTC. Its protein is CAWSADRHYEQYF.

The V call is TRBV2, the J call TRBJ1-1; a weak D match, TRBD1 (6 bases). CDR1 is SNHLY, CDR2 FYNNEI, per germline. V lost 3 bases, J lost 6 bases, and 14 bases lay in between. The CDR3 extends over 14 amino acids. The CDR3 DNA follows: TGTGCCAGCAGTGAGAGACAGGCACAGCCTGAAGCTTTCTTT. This sequence encodes CASSERQAQPEAFF.